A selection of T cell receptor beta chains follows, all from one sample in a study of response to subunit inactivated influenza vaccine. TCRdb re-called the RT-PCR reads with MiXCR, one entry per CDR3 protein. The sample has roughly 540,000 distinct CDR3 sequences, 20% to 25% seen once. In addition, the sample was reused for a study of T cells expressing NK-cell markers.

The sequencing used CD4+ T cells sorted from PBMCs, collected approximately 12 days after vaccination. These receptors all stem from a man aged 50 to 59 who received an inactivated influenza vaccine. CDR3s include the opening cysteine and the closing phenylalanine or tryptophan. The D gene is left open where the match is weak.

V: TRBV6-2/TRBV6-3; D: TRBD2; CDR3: CASSRLALGGELFF
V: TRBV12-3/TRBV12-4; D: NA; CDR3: CASSFPTGELFF
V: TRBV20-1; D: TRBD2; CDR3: CSARVAGRTDTQYF
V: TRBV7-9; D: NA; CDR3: CASSKAAGNQPQHF
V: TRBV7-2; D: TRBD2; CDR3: CASSLGPGRGETQYF
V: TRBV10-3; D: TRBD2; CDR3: CAISESPGLAIEQFF
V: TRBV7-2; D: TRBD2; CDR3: CASSFQGGPSEQYF
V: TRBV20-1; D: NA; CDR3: CSARDRVVGGPSTDTQYF
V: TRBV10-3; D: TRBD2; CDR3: CAISDFRLAGLEDTQYF
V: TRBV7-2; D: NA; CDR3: CASSLVGAWTEAFF
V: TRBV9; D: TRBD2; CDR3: CASSVVLGGQETQYF
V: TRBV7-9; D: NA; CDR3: CASSEGSHSYEQYF
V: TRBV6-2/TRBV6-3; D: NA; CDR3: CASSYGPLNEQFF
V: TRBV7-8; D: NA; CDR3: CASSLGYGGISTDTQYF
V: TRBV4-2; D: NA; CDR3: CASSPTPDPYNEQFF
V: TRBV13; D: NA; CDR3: CASSLEGTPGADTQYF
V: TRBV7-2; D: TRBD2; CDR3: CASSLMPSGSRTDTQYF
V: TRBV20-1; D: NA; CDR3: CRGLDEGREKLFF
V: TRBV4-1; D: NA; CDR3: CASSQEQLVAYEQYF
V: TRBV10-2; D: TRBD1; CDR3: CASSERGRNGELFF
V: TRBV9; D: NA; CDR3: CASSVDGRPSTDTQYF
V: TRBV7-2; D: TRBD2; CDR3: CASSYGTRLSYNEQFF
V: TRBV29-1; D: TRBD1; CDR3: CSVEGIRTGGTDTQYF
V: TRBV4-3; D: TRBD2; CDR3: CASSQASSGGADTQYF
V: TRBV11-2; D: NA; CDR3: CASSFPASEQFF
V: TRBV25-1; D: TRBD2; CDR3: CASTIGTSGSNEQFF
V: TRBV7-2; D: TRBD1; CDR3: CASSRDRGGEKLFF
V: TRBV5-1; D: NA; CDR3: CASSGTGLSGYTF
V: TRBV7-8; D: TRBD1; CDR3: CASSFQTGAYEQYF
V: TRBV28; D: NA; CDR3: CASTSLGNYGYTF
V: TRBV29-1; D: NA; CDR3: CSVQGEDQPQHF
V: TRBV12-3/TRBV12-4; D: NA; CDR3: CATTGGLNTEAFF
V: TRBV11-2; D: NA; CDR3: CASSLGGRTGEFF
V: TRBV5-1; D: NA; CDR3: CASSLTGTIETQYF
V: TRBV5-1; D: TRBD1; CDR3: CASSTRQGNTEAFF
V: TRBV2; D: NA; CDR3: CASSDRGEGNQPQHF
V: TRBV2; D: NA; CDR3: CASSEDGFGETQYF
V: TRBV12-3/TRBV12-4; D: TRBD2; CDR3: CASRSPTSDNEQFF
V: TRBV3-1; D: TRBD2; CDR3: CASRLTSGGTGELFF
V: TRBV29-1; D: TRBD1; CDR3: CSVARQGATDTQYF
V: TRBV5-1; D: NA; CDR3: CASSQDSTDTQYF
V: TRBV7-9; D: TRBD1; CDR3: CASSHGQGNTGELFF
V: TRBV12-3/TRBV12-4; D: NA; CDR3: CASSPTGGINEQYF
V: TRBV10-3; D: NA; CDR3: CAIREGRSSYNEQFF